The 29 T cell receptor beta chains below all came from one sample that was sequenced in a study of CD4 T cells in relation to SARS-CoV-2 and coronaviruses. No antigen has been identified for these receptors. Unexposed donor CD4+ T cells date from about 2011-2018, before the COVID-19 pandemic. CD4+ T cells were isolated from the cells after about nine days of culture. Sequenced by immunoSEQ multiplex PCR; TCRdb stores in-frame clones only, minus some. The sample consists of about 18,000 clones, around 77% of them appearing once. Source material: CD4+ T cells from PBMCs, cultured in vitro. The source of these receptors is a human donor in good health.

The chain joins TRBV7-8 to TRBJ2-2; 8 nucleotides align to TRBD2. Germline CDR1 reads SGHVS; CDR2 reads FQNEAQ. This CDR3 spans 15 amino acids. Trimming took 2 bases from V and 4 from J; bases not matched to a gene: 3. The chain's CDR3 is CASSLRGGITGELFF. The CDR3 nucleotides are TGTGCCAGCAGCTTACGGGGGGGTATCACCGGGGAGCTGTTTTTT. The full variable domain, rest sourced from reference TRBV7-8 and TRBJ2-2, is GAGVSQSPRYKVAKRGQDVALRCDPISGHVSLFWYQQALGQGPEFLTYFQNEAQLDKSGLPSDRFFAERPEGSVSTLKIQRTQQEDSAVYLCASSLRGGITGELFFGEGSRLTVL.

This chain uses TRBV5-1 with TRBJ2-2; either TRBD1 or TRBD2 may supply D (5 bases each). The CDR3 contains 14 residues. Trimming pared 4 bases from V and 7 bases from J, leaving 14 bases between. Germline CDR1 reads SGHRS; CDR2 reads YFSETQ. The CDR3 spells CASSPGTEDGELFF. The CDR3 DNA reads as TGCGCCAGCAGCCCCGGGACCGAGGACGGGGAGCTGTTTTTT. Full variable domain (rest looked up from reference TRBV5-1 and TRBJ2-2): KAGVTQTPRYLIKTRGQQVTLSCSPISGHRSVSWYQQTPGQGLQFLFEYFSETQRNKGNFPGRFSGRQFSNSRSEMNVSTLELGDSALYLCASSPGTEDGELFFGEGSRLTVL.

The V call is TRBV18, the J call TRBJ2-7; 10 bases are shared with TRBD2. The junction had 8 bases not matched to a gene; V was cut back by 3 bases and J by 0 bases. This CDR3 is 17 amino acids long. In germline, CDR1 is KGHSH, CDR2 LQKENI. For the CDR3, the DNA is TGTGCCAGCTCACCGTCGGTAGCGGGAGGTCGCTCCTACGAGCAGTACTTC. This gives the protein CASSPSVAGGRSYEQYF.

The rearrangement uses TRBV20-1 and TRBJ2-7; TRBD2 aligns across 9 bases. Trimming cost V 3 bases and J 2 bases; bases outside gene matches: 8. CDR1 is DFQATT and CDR2 is SNEGSKA in the germline V gene (reference sequence). The CDR3 length is 15 residues. CDR3 nucleotide sequence: TGCAGTGCTAGTTGGGCTAGCGGGGCCACCTACGAGCAGTACTTC. Translation: CSASWASGATYEQYF.

As concerns this clone: At one end the junction does not follow the germline gene, possibly because of a read error. The rearrangement joins TRBV12-5 to TRBJ1-1; TRBD1 matches 7 bases. Per the germline V gene, CDR1 is LGHNT and CDR2 is FRNRAP. The CDR3 sequence is 16 residues long. DNA for the CDR3: TGTGCTAGTGGTTCGAAGACAGGGAGGGTTGTTACTGGAGCTTTCTTT. Protein product: CASGSKTGRVVTGAFF.

The chain combines TRBV2 with TRBJ1-4; no definite D call. The CDR3 is 14 residues long. Germline V gene sequence: CDR1 SNHLY, CDR2 FYNNEI. Trimming removed 5 bases from V and 3 bases from J, with 10 bases in between. CDR3 nucleotides: TGTGCCAGCAGTACGCTCGGAGCTAATGAAAAACTGTTTTTT. This encodes CASSTLGANEKLFF.

The V and J genes are TRBV5-1 and TRBJ1-2, with TRBD1 matching over 10 bases. The CDR3 contains 14 residues. With V trimmed by 4 bases and J by 4 bases, 4 bases remained unmatched. The germline V gene has CDR1 SGHRS and CDR2 YFSETQ. CDR3 sequence (DNA): TGCGCCAGCAGCAGGGACAGGGGCCGCTATGGCTACACCTTC. Its translation is CASSRDRGRYGYTF. Supplemented by reference TRBV5-1 and TRBJ1-2, the full variable domain reads KAGVTQTPRYLIKTRGQQVTLSCSPISGHRSVSWYQQTPGQGLQFLFEYFSETQRNKGNFPGRFSGRQFSNSRSEMNVSTLELGDSALYLCASSRDRGRYGYTFGSGTRLTVV.

The chain carries TRBV11-2 and TRBJ2-1, with 9 bases fitting TRBD2. Germline V gene sequence: CDR1 SGHAT, CDR2 FQNNGV. The V segment lost 1 base and the J segment 2 bases; nucleotides outside the gene matches: 0. The CDR3 sequence is 15 residues long. The CDR3 protein is CASSLGGRAYNEQFF. CDR3 DNA sequence: TGTGCCAGCAGCTTAGGCGGGAGGGCCTACAATGAGCAGTTCTTC.

This clone was picked up a small number of times. The chain recombines TRBV7-9 with TRBJ1-2; D not certain. The germline gives CDR1 SEHNR, CDR2 FQNEAQ (reference sequence). Trimming stripped 1 base from V and 7 bases from J, with 16 bases between. The CDR3 totals 15 residues. This CDR3 reads CASSLENLVTSGYTF. The CDR3 region has the DNA TGTGCCAGCAGCTTAGAGAATCTGGTAACCAGTGGCTACACCTTC.

This clone came up once. The chain has TRBV30 and TRBJ1-1, with 9 positions matching TRBD1. The J segment lost 0 bases and the V segment lost 2 bases, leaving 4 bases of the junction unmatched. The V gene's germline CDR1 is GTSNPN and CDR2 SVGIG (reference sequence). CDR3 length: 15 amino acids. In DNA, the CDR3 is TGTGCCTGGAGTCCCGGGACAGGGATGAACACTGAAGCTTTCTTT. Its translation: CAWSPGTGMNTEAFF. Looking up the rest from reference TRBV30 and TRBJ1-1 gives the full variable domain: SQTIHQWPATLVQPVGSPLSLECTVEGTSNPNLYWYRQAAGRGLQLLFYSVGIGQISSEVPQNLSASRPQDRQFILSSKKLLLSDSGFYLCAWSPGTGMNTEAFFGQGTRLTVV.

The rearrangement links TRBV6-5 to TRBJ2-7; 9 bases are a match to TRBD1. J gave up 5 bases and V 2 bases, and 7 bases lay outside the gene matches. The CDR3 is 15 amino acids. Germline loops: CDR1 MNHEY, CDR2 SVGAGI. The DNA for the CDR3 is TGTGCCAGCAGTTACCGGGACAGGGTGTTCGACGAGCAGTACTTC. This codes for CASSYRDRVFDEQYF.

This clone has a single count. The rearrangement links TRBV5-4 to TRBJ1-2; 7 positions match TRBD1. The V segment lost 2 bases and the J segment 8 bases; nucleotides outside the gene matches: 3. Germline V gene data show CDR1 as SGHNT and CDR2 as YYREEE (reference sequence). This CDR3 spans 12 amino acids. CDR3 protein: CASSFRTGGYTF. In nucleotides, the CDR3 is TGTGCCAGCAGCTTCCGGACAGGAGGCTACACCTTC.

The chain has TRBV6-5 and TRBJ1-4; D is uncertain. Trimming took 5 bases from V and 0 from J, leaving 4 bases between them. Germline V gene lookup returns CDR1 MNHEY and CDR2 SVGAGI. There are 13 residues in the CDR3. CDR3 coding DNA: TGTGCCAGCAGTACTGCAACTAATGAAAAACTGTTTTTT. Translating gives CASSTATNEKLFF.

V is TRBV11-3 and J is TRBJ1-1; D gene unclear. The germline V and J ends were trimmed by 5 bases and 1 base, with 20 bases remaining between them. The germline V gene has CDR1 SGHNT and CDR2 YENEEA. This CDR3 comprises 17 residues. CDR3: CASSPGGEGGSNTEAFF. The CDR3 DNA is TGTGCCAGCAGCCCGGGAGGAGAGGGAGGGTCGAACACTGAAGCTTTCTTT.

This chain joins TRBV6-5 and TRBJ1-5; TRBD1 might be the D (5 bases). The CDR3 totals 15 residues. CDR1 is MNHEY and CDR2 is SVGAGI in the germline V gene. Trimming left V 3 bases short and J 1 base short, with 10 bases between. CDR3 loop: CASSYIRGSNQPQHF. In DNA, the CDR3 is TGTGCCAGCAGTTATATTAGGGGAAGCAATCAGCCCCAGCATTTT.

The chain combines TRBV6-5 with TRBJ2-7; 7 nucleotides match TRBD1. Germline V CDR1 and CDR2: MNHEY, SVGAGI. V was pared by 8 bases and J by 2 bases, with 9 bases of the junction left unmatched. CDR3 length: 14 residues. The CDR3 region has the DNA TGTGCCAGCCAACCGACAGGGCACCCCTACGAGCAGTACTTC. This translates into CASQPTGHPYEQYF.

The rearrangement joins TRBV2 to TRBJ2-7, with D perhaps matching TRBD2 (5 bases). Germline lookup yields CDR1 SNHLY and CDR2 FYNNEI. CDR3 length: 14 amino acids. Trimming cost V 7 bases and J 6 bases, with 19 bases left between them. As DNA, the CDR3 is TGTGCCAGCACCGCCCTCCGGGGATCTACCGAGCAGTACTTC. Translated, it gives CASTALRGSTEQYF. Looking up the rest from reference TRBV2 and TRBJ2-7 gives the full variable domain: EPEVTQTPSHQVTQMGQEVILRCVPISNHLYFYWYRQILGQKVEFLVSFYNNEISEKSEIFDDQFSVERPDGSNFTLKIRSTKLEDSAMYFCASTALRGSTEQYFGPGTRLTVT.

This chain uses TRBV28 with TRBJ1-3; possible D gene TRBD1, 6 bases. Per germline, CDR1 MDHEN and CDR2 SYDVKM. The V gene lost 2 bases and the J gene lost 0 bases, with 11 bases spanning the gap. There are 16 residues in the CDR3. The CDR3 nucleotides are TGTGCCAGCAGTTTAGACAGGCCTAGCTCTGGAAACACCATATATTTT. This gives the protein CASSLDRPSSGNTIYF.

V and J are TRBV11-2 and TRBJ2-7; a possible D gene is TRBD2 (5 bases). The CDR3 length is 15 residues. V lost 1 base and J 3 bases, leaving 13 bases between the germline ends. Germline V CDR1 and CDR2: SGHAT, FQNNGV. The CDR3 region is CASSLGGRTLYEQYF. The CDR3 DNA is TGTGCCAGCAGCTTAGGAGGGAGAACCCTCTACGAGCAGTACTTC. Full variable domain (missing parts from reference TRBV11-2 and TRBJ2-7): EAGVAQSPRYKIIEKRQSVAFWCNPISGHATLYWYQQILGQGPKLLIQFQNNGVVDDSQLPKDRFSAERLKGVDSTLKIQPAKLEDSAVYLCASSLGGRTLYEQYFGPGTRLTVT.

The J gene is TRBJ2-1, the V gene TRBV6-5; 9 nucleotides agree with TRBD1. The V gene's germline CDR1 is MNHEY and CDR2 SVGAGI. The V and J ends lost 7 bases and 8 bases, in that order; junction bases with no gene match: 12. The CDR3 extends over 15 amino acids. Written as DNA, the CDR3 is TGTGCCAGCAATACCGGGACAGGGAATCCGGATGAGCAGTTCTTC. Amino acid sequence: CASNTGTGNPDEQFF.

CDR3 amino acids: CASVIGLAGKSSYEQYF. The CDR3 nucleotides are TGCGCCAGCGTCATTGGGTTAGCGGGTAAGAGCTCCTACGAGCAGTACTTC. V gene TRBV10-1 combines with J gene TRBJ2-7, with TRBD2 identical over 7 bases. V was clipped by 8 bases and J by 0 bases; unmatched bases: 16. Germline loops: CDR1 WNHNN, CDR2 SYGVQD (reference sequence). The CDR3 contains 17 residues.

This clone was detected only a few times. The chain employs TRBV3-1 (or the pseudogene TRBV3-2) and TRBJ1-2, with a weak D call TRBD1 (6 bases). Trimming pared 4 bases from V and 2 bases from J, leaving 14 bases between. This CDR3 has 15 residues. Germline V gene lookup returns CDR1 LGHDT and CDR2 YNNKEL (reference sequence). The CDR3 reads CASSLGRGSNYGYTF. CDR3 coding DNA: TGTGCCAGCAGCCTGGGCAGGGGATCCAACTATGGCTACACCTTC.

The genes are TRBV5-1 and TRBJ2-7; either TRBD1 or TRBD2 may supply D (5 bases each). V was pared by 1 base and J by 6 bases, with 20 bases between. CDR3 length: 16 amino acids. The germline V gene has CDR1 SGHRS and CDR2 YFSETQ. The CDR3 DNA sequence: TGCGCCAGCAGCTTGTGGGGGTCGGTCGGGATTCCCGAGCAGTACTTC. Translating it yields CASSLWGSVGIPEQYF.

The chain combines TRBV19 with TRBJ2-1; TRBD1 agrees at 10 bases. V lost 3 bases, J lost 9 bases, and 8 bases stayed unmatched. From germline, CDR1 is LNHDA and CDR2 SQIVND (reference sequence). The CDR3 totals 15 residues. CDR3 sequence: CASSIRSRQGAEQFF. The CDR3 DNA follows: TGTGCCAGTAGTATTAGGTCACGACAGGGGGCTGAGCAGTTCTTC.

This clone was counted only a few times. The chain recombines TRBV3-1 (or the pseudogene TRBV3-2) with TRBJ2-7; no clear D. With 6 bases removed from V and 3 bases from J, the gap between germline ends came to 6 bases. Looked up from germline, CDR1 is LGHDT and CDR2 is YNNKEL (reference sequence). CDR3 length: 11 amino acids. CDR3 bases: TGTGCCAGCAGTCGCCACTACGAGCAGTACTTC. Protein sequence: CASSRHYEQYF.

This clone came up once. V usage is TRBV7-9 and J usage is TRBJ2-1; D is perhaps TRBD2 (6 bases). V lost 4 bases, J lost 5 bases, and 9 bases lay in between. The CDR3 length is 13 residues. Per germline, CDR1 SEHNR and CDR2 FQNEAQ (reference sequence). The CDR3 nucleotides are TGTGCCAGCAGCTCCGGAGGGGACAATGAGCAGTTCTTC. This sequence encodes CASSSGGDNEQFF.

The V and J genes are TRBV28 and TRBJ2-7; no firm D call. V lost 2 bases to trimming and J lost 1 base, with 15 bases between them. Per the germline V gene, CDR1 is MDHEN and CDR2 is SYDVKM. The CDR3 consists of 16 residues. In DNA, the CDR3 is TGTGCCAGCAGTTTACACCTAGTTCCAGGTTCCTACGAGCAGTACTTC. Translating gives CASSLHLVPGSYEQYF.

The chain links TRBV6-5 to TRBJ2-1; maybe TRBD2 (6 bases). In germline, CDR1 is MNHEY, CDR2 SVGAGI. CDR3 length: 15 amino acids. Trimming left V 6 bases short and J 3 bases short, with 15 bases between. The CDR3 DNA is TGTGCCAGCAGCCTGTCGAGCGGGCACTACAATGAGCAGTTCTTC. Protein product: CASSLSSGHYNEQFF.

The chain uses TRBV6-2 or TRBV6-3 and TRBJ2-3; D is uncertain. CDR3 length: 15 residues. Trimming shortened V by 2 bases and J by 2 bases, and 11 bases separated the two germline ends. Per the germline V gene, CDR1 is MNHEY and CDR2 is SVGEGT. The CDR3 is CASSYIRATTDTQYF. DNA of the CDR3: TGTGCCAGCAGTTACATTAGAGCCACCACAGATACGCAGTATTTT.